Listed below are T cell receptor beta chains from one sample, sequenced in a study of blood T cell repertoires in COVID-19. Some clones are missing from TCRdb's copy, which holds only in-frame ones; the method was immunoSEQ multiplex PCR. Here the sample spans around 100,000 clones, 80% to 90% being singletons. The specimen was peripheral blood. Receptors were obtained from a man older than 75 with COVID-19, enrolled during active disease. CDR3s include the opening cysteine and the closing phenylalanine or tryptophan. The order of the fields is J gene, CDR3 length, V gene, clone size, D gene, CDR3 DNA, CDR3 protein. D genes are given only for firm matches. Clone size is given for some rows only: seen once, a few or many times, or a class if the clone is expanded.

TRBJ1-6	14	TRBV27	NA	NA	TGTGCCAGCAGTTTACTCAGGGGTAATTCACCCCTCCACTTT	CASSLLRGNSPLHF
TRBJ1-1	16	TRBV11-2	NA	NA	TGTGCCAGCAGCTTAGAATTCGGACAGACGAACACTGAAGCTTTCTTT	CASSLEFGQTNTEAFF
TRBJ1-5	15	TRBV30	NA	NA	TGTGCCTGGAGTTTGGGGGGTTTAGGCAATCAGCCCCAGCATTTT	CAWSLGGLGNQPQHF
TRBJ2-1	14	TRBV6-2/TRBV6-3	NA	NA	TGTGCCAGCAGTGGGGCCCACTCCTACAATGAGCAGTTCTTC	CASSGAHSYNEQFF
TRBJ1-2	16	TRBV4-3	NA	TRBD1	TGCGCCAGCAGCCAAGGAAGGACGCAGGGGGTCTATGGCTACACCTTC	CASSQGRTQGVYGYTF
TRBJ2-7	11	TRBV20-1	NA	NA	TGCAGTGCGAAGGCGGATTACGAGCAGTACTTC	CSAKADYEQYF
TRBJ1-4	15	TRBV19	NA	TRBD1	TGTGCCAGTAGTGGAATCGGACAGGGTAATGAAAAACTGTTTTTT	CASSGIGQGNEKLFF
TRBJ1-2	13	TRBV4-1	NA	NA	TGCGCCAGCAGCGGAACAGGGTTGAGTGGCTACACCTTC	CASSGTGLSGYTF
TRBJ1-2	14	TRBV6-5	NA	TRBD1	TGTGCCAGCATCCTAGACAGGGGGAAAGGCGGCTACACCTTC	CASILDRGKGGYTF
TRBJ2-3	14	TRBV7-2	NA	TRBD2	TGTGCCAGCAGCTCGAGGACTAGCGTAGGGACGCAGTATTTT	CASSSRTSVGTQYF
TRBJ2-7	14	TRBV27	NA	NA	TGTGCCAGCAGTTTTCGACGCAGGGGCCACGAGCAGTACTTC	CASSFRRRGHEQYF
TRBJ1-5	15	TRBV19	NA	NA	TGTGCCAGTAGTATTTATCGGACTCCTAATCAGCCCCAGCATTTT	CASSIYRTPNQPQHF
TRBJ2-7	13	TRBV4-1	NA	NA	TGCGCCAGCAGCCAATCCACAGGAAGCTGGCAGTACTTC	CASSQSTGSWQYF
TRBJ2-1	15	TRBV19	NA	NA	TGTGCCAGTACCAAACAGGGCTACTCCTACAATGAGCAGTTCTTC	CASTKQGYSYNEQFF
TRBJ2-1	17	TRBV18	NA	TRBD2	TGTGCCAGCTCACCGGTTGGCGGGAGGGTGGCGTACAATGAGCAGTTCTTC	CASSPVGGRVAYNEQFF
TRBJ1-3	16	TRBV6-5	NA	NA	TGTGCCAGCAGTTACTCGGGAGCAGGCTCTGGAAACACCATATATTTT	CASSYSGAGSGNTIYF
TRBJ2-5	16	TRBV7-2	NA	TRBD2	TGTGCCAGCAGCTTAGGGCTAGCGGGGGGCCAAGAGACCCAGTACTTC	CASSLGLAGGQETQYF
TRBJ2-7	14	TRBV5-1	NA	TRBD1	TGCGCCAGCAGATTAGGGACAGTTTCCTACGAGCAGTACTTC	CASRLGTVSYEQYF
TRBJ1-1	13	TRBV6-5	NA	NA	TGTGCCAGCATTCAACCAGGGATACCTGAAGCTTTCTTT	CASIQPGIPEAFF
TRBJ2-7	12	TRBV30	NA	NA	TGTGCCTGGAACCGGGGTGACTACGAGCAGTACTTC	CAWNRGDYEQYF
TRBJ2-3	15	TRBV19	once	TRBD2	TGTGCCAGTAATCCCAGGCTAGCGGGAGGAGATACGCAGTATTTT	CASNPRLAGGDTQYF
TRBJ1-6	16	TRBV30	few	NA	TGTGCCTGGAAAAGGAGAGGAATTGACTATAATTCACCCCTCCACTTT	CAWKRRGIDYNSPLHF
TRBJ1-2	14	TRBV5-4	NA	TRBD1	TGTGCCAGCAGCGCGACAGGGGATTACTATGGCTACACCTTC	CASSATGDYYGYTF
TRBJ1-6	13	TRBV7-9	NA	NA	TGTGCCAGCAGCTTAGAAGGAGGGGTAACCCTCCACTTT	CASSLEGGVTLHF
TRBJ2-3	16	TRBV10-3	few	TRBD2	TGTGCCATCAGTGTTAATAGCGGGGCAAACACAGATACGCAGTATTTT	CAISVNSGANTDTQYF
TRBJ1-1	14	TRBV5-6	NA	NA	TGTGCCAGCAGCTTGGATCTCGCGGACACTGAAGCTTTCTTT	CASSLDLADTEAFF
TRBJ2-5	15	TRBV5-6	few	TRBD1	TGTGCCAGCAGCTTGTACAGGGGGGTCCAAGAGACCCAGTACTTC	CASSLYRGVQETQYF
TRBJ2-1	19	TRBV7-2	NA	TRBD2	TGTGCCAGCAGCTTAGCGCTATCTAGCGGCCTCCCCCCCTACAATGAGCAGTTCTTC	CASSLALSSGLPPYNEQFF
TRBJ1-4	16	TRBV23-1	once	TRBD1	TGCGCCAGCAGCCAGGGGACAGGGTATCGCTTTGAAAAACTGTTTTTT	CASSQGTGYRFEKLFF
TRBJ1-5	16	TRBV10-3	NA	NA	TGTGCCATCAGTGAGTCATCGGGGTCGGGCAATCAGCCCCAGCATTTT	CAISESSGSGNQPQHF
TRBJ1-5	15	TRBV28	NA	TRBD1	TGTGCCAGCAGTGTGACAGGGGGTAGCAATCAGCCCCAGCATTTT	CASSVTGGSNQPQHF
TRBJ2-4	15	TRBV2	NA	TRBD1	TGTGCCAGCAGTCCCCAACCAGGACAGGGTGTTGTTCAGTACTTC	CASSPQPGQGVVQYF
TRBJ2-2	16	TRBV5-8	NA	NA	TGTGCCAGCAGCACAAACCTGGTCGGGAACTCCGGGGAGCTGTTTTTT	CASSTNLVGNSGELFF
TRBJ1-2	13	TRBV4-1	NA	NA	TGCGCCAGCAGCCAAGAGACAGACTATGGCTACACCTTC	CASSQETDYGYTF
TRBJ2-1	15	TRBV7-2	NA	TRBD2	TGTGCCAGCAGCTACACTAGCGGGGGGGACAATGAGCAGTTCTTC	CASSYTSGGDNEQFF
TRBJ2-1	18	TRBV28	NA	TRBD2	TGTGCCAGCAGCAACTGGGGACTAGCGGGAGGGGACTACAATGAGCAGTTCTTC	CASSNWGLAGGDYNEQFF
TRBJ1-3	15	TRBV10-2	NA	NA	TGCGCCAGCAGTGGAATCCCGGGACAAGGAAACACCATATATTTT	CASSGIPGQGNTIYF
TRBJ1-2	15	TRBV18	few	TRBD1	TGTGCCAGCTCAACGGGACAGGGGGTTGGCTATGGCTACACCTTC	CASSTGQGVGYGYTF
TRBJ2-3	15	TRBV7-4	few	TRBD1	TGTGCCAGCAGCTTAGAAGGGGGCGACACAGATACGCAGTATTTT	CASSLEGGDTDTQYF
TRBJ2-1	15	TRBV9	NA	TRBD2	TGTGCCAGCAGCCCTTTAGCGGGGTCCTACAATGAGCAGTTCTTC	CASSPLAGSYNEQFF
TRBJ1-1	13	TRBV12-3/TRBV12-4	few	TRBD1	TGTGCCAGCAGTGGGACAGTAAACACTGAAGCTTTCTTT	CASSGTVNTEAFF
TRBJ1-2	15	TRBV4-1	NA	NA	TGCGCCAGCAGCCAAATAGTCAGGGATTTCTATGGCTACACCTTC	CASSQIVRDFYGYTF
TRBJ1-5	17	TRBV28	NA	TRBD1	TGTGCCAGCGGATCCGAGAGACAGGGGTCCCCCGGTCAGCCCCAGCATTTT	CASGSERQGSPGQPQHF
TRBJ2-2	16	TRBV24-1	NA	TRBD1	TGTGCCACCAGTGATCCGGGACAGGGGATAACCGGGGAGCTGTTTTTT	CATSDPGQGITGELFF
TRBJ2-3	14	TRBV7-9	NA	NA	TGTGCCAGCAGCTCAACGAGAAGCACAGATACGCAGTATTTT	CASSSTRSTDTQYF
TRBJ1-1	13	TRBV5-8	NA	NA	TGTGCCAGCACCGTTCCCTGGAGCACTGAAGCTTTCTTT	CASTVPWSTEAFF
TRBJ2-2	16	TRBV7-8	NA	TRBD2	TGTGCCAGCAGCCCGGGACTAGCGGGGTACACCGGGGAGCTGTTTTTT	CASSPGLAGYTGELFF
TRBJ2-5	14	TRBV27	many	TRBD2	TGTGCCAGCAGTATCAGTTTAGCGGGGGAGACCCAGTACTTC	CASSISLAGETQYF
TRBJ1-1	14	TRBV5-1	NA	TRBD1	TGCGCCAGCAGCTTGTGGGACAGGAACACTGAAGCTTTCTTT	CASSLWDRNTEAFF
TRBJ1-1	15	TRBV6-2/TRBV6-3	NA	NA	TGTGCCAGCAGTTCGATGCGGGACGGGAACACTGAAGCTTTCTTT	CASSSMRDGNTEAFF
TRBJ2-2	14	TRBV28	NA	NA	TGTGCCAGCAGTTTACTAGCGATGAACGGGGAGCTGTTTTTT	CASSLLAMNGELFF
TRBJ1-6	15	TRBV2	few	TRBD1	TGTGCCAGCAGACCCGGGACAGGGGAGAATTCACCCCTCCACTTT	CASRPGTGENSPLHF
TRBJ1-1	16	TRBV18	NA	TRBD1	TGTGCCAGCTCGTTTGGGCAGGGGGCCGTTTTAACTGAAGCTTTCTTT	CASSFGQGAVLTEAFF